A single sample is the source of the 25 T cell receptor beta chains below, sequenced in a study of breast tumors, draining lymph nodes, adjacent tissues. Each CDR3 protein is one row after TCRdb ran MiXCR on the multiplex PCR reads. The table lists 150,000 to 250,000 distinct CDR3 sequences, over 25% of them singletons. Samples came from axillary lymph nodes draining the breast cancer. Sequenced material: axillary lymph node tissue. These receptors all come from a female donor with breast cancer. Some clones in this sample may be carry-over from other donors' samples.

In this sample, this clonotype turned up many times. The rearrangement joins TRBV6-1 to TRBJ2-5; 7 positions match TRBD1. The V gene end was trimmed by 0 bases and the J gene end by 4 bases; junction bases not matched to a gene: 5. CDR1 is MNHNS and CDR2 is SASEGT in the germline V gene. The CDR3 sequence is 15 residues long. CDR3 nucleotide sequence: TGTGCCAGCAGTGAAGCGGGGACAGTGGGAGAGACCCAGTACTTC. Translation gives CASSEAGTVGETQYF.

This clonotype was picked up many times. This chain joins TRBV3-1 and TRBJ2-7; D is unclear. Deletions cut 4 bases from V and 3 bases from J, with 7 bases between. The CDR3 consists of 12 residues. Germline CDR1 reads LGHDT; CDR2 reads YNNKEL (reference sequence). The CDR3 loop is CASSRSGYEQYF. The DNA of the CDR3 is TGTGCCAGCAGCCGGTCGGGCTACGAGCAGTACTTC.

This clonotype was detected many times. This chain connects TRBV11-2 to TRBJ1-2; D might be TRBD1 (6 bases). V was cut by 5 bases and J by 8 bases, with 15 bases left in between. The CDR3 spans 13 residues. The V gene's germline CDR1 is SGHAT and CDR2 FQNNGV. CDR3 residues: CASSRVVQGGYTF. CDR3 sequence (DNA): TGTGCCAGCAGCCGGGTTGTACAGGGAGGCTACACCTTC.

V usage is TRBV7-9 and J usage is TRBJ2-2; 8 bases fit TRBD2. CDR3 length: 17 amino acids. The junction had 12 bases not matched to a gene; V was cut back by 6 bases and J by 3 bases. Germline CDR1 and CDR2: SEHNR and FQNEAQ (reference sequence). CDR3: CASSARATSGYTGELFF. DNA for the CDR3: TGTGCCAGCAGTGCTAGAGCAACTAGCGGATACACCGGGGAGCTGTTTTTT.

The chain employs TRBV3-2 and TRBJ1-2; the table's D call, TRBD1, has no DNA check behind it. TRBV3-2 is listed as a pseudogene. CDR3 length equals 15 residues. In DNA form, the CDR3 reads TGTGCCAGCAGCCCAGCAGGGGCGGGTTTGGGCGGCTACACCTTC. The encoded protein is CASSPAGAGLGGYTF.

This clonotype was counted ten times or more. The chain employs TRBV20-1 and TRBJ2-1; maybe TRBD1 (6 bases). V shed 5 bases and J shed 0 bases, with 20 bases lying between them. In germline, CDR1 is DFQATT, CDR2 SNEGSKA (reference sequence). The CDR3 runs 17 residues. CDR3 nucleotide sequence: TGCAGTGCTCCTCTAGGGGGATGGGGGATCTCCTACAATGAGCAGTTCTTC. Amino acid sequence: CSAPLGGWGISYNEQFF.

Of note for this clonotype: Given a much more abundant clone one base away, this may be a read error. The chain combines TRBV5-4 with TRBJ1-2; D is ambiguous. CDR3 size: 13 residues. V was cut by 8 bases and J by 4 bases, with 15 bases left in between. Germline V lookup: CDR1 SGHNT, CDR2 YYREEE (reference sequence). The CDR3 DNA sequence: TGTGCCAGTCACGGACCCGCTACCTATGGCTACACCTTC. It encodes CASHGPATYGYTF.

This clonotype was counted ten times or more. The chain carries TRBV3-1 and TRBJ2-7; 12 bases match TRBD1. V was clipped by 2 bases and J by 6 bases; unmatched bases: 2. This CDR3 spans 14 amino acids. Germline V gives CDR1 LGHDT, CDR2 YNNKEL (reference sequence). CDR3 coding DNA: TGTGCCAGCAGCCAAAGGGACAGGGGGCGCGAGCAGTACTTC. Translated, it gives CASSQRDRGREQYF.

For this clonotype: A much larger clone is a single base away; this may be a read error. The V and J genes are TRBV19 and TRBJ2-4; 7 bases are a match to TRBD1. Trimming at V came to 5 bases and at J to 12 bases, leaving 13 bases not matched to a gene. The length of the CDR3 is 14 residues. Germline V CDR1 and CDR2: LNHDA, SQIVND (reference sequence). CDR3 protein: CASSVTGPLLGQYF. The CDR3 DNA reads TGTGCCAGTAGTGTGACAGGGCCTTTGCTGGGTCAGTACTTC.

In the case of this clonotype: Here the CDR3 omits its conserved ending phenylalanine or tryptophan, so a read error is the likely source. For the CDR3, the DNA is TGCAGTGCTAGAGATGTGCCGGGAGCATGTGGGGGGTGGCAGTACTGC. Its protein is CSARDVPGACGGWQYC. V gene TRBV20-1 combines with J gene TRBJ2-7; possible D gene TRBD2, 6 bases. CDR3 length: 16 residues. Trimming shortened V by 0 bases and J by 9 bases, and 24 bases separated the two germline ends. Per the germline V gene, CDR1 is DFQATT and CDR2 is SNEGSKA (reference sequence).

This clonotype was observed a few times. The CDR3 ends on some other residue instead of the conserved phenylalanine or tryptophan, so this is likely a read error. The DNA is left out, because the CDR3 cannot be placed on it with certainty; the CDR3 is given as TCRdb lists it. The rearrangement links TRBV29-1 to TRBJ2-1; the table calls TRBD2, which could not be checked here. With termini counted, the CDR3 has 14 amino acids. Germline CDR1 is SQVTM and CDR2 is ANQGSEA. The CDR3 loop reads CSVVYYLGEDEQTL.

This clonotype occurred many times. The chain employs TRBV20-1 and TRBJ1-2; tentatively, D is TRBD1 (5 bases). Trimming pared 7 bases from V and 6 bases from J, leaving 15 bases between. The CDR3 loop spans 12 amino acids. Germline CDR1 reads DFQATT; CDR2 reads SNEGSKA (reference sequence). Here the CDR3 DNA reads TGCAGTGTTGACGCCAGGGTGAATGGCTACACCTTC. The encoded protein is CSVDARVNGYTF.

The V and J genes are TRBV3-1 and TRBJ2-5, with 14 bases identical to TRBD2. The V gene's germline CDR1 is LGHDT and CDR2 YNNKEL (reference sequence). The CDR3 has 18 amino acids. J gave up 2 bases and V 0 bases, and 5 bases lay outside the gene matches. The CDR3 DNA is TGTGCCAGCAGCCAAGAGACTGGACTAGCGGGAGGTCAAGAGACCCAGTACTTC. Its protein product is CASSQETGLAGGQETQYF.

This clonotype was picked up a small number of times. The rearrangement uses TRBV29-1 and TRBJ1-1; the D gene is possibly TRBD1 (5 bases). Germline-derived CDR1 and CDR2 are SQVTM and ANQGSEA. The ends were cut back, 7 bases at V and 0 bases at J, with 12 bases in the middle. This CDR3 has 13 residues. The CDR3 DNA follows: TGCAGCGCCCAACCACAGGTGAACACTGAAGCTTTCTTT. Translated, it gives CSAQPQVNTEAFF.

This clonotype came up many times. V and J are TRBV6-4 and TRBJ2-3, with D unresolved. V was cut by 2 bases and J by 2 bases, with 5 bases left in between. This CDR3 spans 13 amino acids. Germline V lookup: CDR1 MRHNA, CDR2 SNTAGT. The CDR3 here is CASSDGNTDTQYF. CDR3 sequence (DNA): TGTGCCAGCAGTGACGGGAACACAGATACGCAGTATTTT.

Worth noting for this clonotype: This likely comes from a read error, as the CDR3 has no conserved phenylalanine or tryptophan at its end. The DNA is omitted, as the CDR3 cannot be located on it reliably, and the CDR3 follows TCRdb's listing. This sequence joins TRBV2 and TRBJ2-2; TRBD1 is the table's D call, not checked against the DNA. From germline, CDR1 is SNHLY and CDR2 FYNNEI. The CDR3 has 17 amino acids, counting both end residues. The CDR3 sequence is CASSEARDRDQHRGAVV.

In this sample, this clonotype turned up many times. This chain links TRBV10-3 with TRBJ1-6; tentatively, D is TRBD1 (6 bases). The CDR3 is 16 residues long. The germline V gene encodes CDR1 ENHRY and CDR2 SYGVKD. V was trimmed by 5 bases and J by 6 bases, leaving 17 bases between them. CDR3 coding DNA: TGTGCCATCAGTTTCGGGGGGGCAAGTGGTAATTCACCCCTCCACTTT. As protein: CAISFGGASGNSPLHF.

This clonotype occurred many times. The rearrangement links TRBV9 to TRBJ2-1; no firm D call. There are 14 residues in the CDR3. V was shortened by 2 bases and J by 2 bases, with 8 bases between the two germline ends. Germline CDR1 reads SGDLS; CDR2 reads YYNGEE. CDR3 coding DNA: TGTGCCAGCAGCGTCGGCGACACCTACAATGAGCAGTTCTTC. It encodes CASSVGDTYNEQFF.

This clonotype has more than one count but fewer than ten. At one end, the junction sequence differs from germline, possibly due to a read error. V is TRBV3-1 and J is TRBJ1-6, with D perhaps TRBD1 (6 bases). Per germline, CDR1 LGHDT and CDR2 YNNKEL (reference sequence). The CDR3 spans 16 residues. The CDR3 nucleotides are TGTGCCAGCAGCCCCACGCCACAGGGCTACAATTCACCCCTCTACTTT. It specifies CASSPTPQGYNSPLYF.

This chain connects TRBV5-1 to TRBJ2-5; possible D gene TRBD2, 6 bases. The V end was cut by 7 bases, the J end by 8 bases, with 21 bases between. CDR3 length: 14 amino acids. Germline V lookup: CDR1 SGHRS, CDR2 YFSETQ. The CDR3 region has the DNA TGCGCCAGCTGCCTTTTCGGGGAGGTAGACACCCAGTACTTC. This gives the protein CASCLFGEVDTQYF.

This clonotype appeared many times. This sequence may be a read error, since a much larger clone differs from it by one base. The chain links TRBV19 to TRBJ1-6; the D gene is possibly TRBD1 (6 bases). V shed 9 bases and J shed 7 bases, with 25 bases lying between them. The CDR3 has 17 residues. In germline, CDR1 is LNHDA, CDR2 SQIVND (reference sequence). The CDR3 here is CASHPGGGSGYNSPLHF. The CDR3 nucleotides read TGTGCCAGCCACCCTGGGGGCGGCTCAGGGTACAATTCACCCCTCCACTTT.

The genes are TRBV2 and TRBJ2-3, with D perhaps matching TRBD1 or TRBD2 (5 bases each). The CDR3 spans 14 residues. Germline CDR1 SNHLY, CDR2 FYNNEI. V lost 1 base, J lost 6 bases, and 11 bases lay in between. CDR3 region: CASSEVAGTDTQYF. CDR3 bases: TGTGCCAGCAGTGAAGTGGCAGGGACGGATACGCAGTATTTT.

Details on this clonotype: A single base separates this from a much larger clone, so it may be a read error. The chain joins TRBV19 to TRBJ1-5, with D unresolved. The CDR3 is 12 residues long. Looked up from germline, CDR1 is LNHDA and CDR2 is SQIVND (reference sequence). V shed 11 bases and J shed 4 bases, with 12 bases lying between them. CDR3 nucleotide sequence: TGTGCCTGGAGTGGGATAAATCAGCCCCAGCATTTT. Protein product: CAWSGINQPQHF.

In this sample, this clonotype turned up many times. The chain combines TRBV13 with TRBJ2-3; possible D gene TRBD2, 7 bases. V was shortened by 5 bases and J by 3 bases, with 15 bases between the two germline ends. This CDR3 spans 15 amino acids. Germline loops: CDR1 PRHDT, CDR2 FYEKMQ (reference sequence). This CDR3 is CASSRGGGGTDTQYF. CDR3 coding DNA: TGTGCCAGCAGCAGAGGGGGAGGGGGTACAGATACGCAGTATTTT.

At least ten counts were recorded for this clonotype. CDR3 region: CASSHQGQVPNEQFF. CDR3 in DNA: TGTGCCAGCAGCCACCAAGGACAGGTACCCAATGAGCAGTTCTTC. The chain links TRBV11-2 to TRBJ2-1; 7 positions agree with TRBD1. This CDR3 is built from 15 residues. The V and J ends lost 5 bases and 6 bases, in that order; junction bases with no gene match: 10. The germline CDR1 and CDR2 sequences are SGHAT and FQNNGV.